Below, one TCR beta chain is given with its context. The antigen is unknown. The record originates from a study of shared clonotypes between healthy human individuals. Researchers divided each subset's genomic DNA evenly across several immunoSEQ plates. Clones were read by immunoSEQ multiplex PCR, and TCRdb kept only the in-frame ones, dropping some. The sample holds around 320,000 clones, about nine tenths seen once. There were no recent acute infections or vaccinations among the donors, who were healthy HIV-negative adults. Donors comprised only Caucasian adults living in Nashville, Tennessee. Study observations and caveats: Some naive CD4 clonotypes, 4% to 6%, turned up in common across four donors.

The ends were cut back, 0 bases at V and 4 bases at J, with 8 bases in the middle. The V gene's germline CDR1 is MNHEY and CDR2 SVGAGI. The CDR3 is 14 amino acids. V is TRBV6-5 and J is TRBJ2-3; D not resolved. The receptor comes from a man younger than 30 in good health. The specimen sequenced was memory CD8+ T cells sorted from blood. Subset noted: CD45RO+ cells pooled with CCR7-negative TemRA cells. CDR3: CASSYSTSADTQYF. The CDR3 DNA reads as TGTGCCAGCAGTTACTCCACCTCGGCAGATACGCAGTATTTT.